This record concerns one TCR beta chain sequence. The antigen is unknown. Before the COVID-19 pandemic, during about 2010-2018, CD4+ T cells were taken from unexposed donors. Isolation of CD4+ T cells took place after approximately 11 days in culture. As cell numbers allowed, unexposed-donor CD4+ T cells faced SARS-CoV-2 S/N and four cold-coronavirus spikes. The method was immunoSEQ multiplex PCR; TCRdb's version includes in-frame clones alone and lacks a portion of them. The repertoire holds under 14,000 clones, roughly 72% seen once, with roughly 17% in the top ten. The data were obtained in a study of CD4 T cells in relation to SARS-CoV-2 and coronaviruses. Study-wide background: PBMCs were cultured with antigen for roughly 9 days before TCR beta sequencing.

The CDR3 has 14 residues. Germline assignment: CDR1 MRHNA and CDR2 SNTAGT. The V segment lost 1 base and the J segment 7 bases; nucleotides outside the gene matches: 3. Regarding the study as a whole: Each donor contributed either pre-pandemic or post-infection samples, not both. In roughly 60% of donors, memory CD4+ clonotypes crossrecognized SARS-CoV-2 and at least one common cold coronavirus spike.

The chain carries TRBV6-4 and TRBJ2-2, with TRBD1 identical over 7 bases. The material sequenced was CD4+ T cells from PBMCs, cultured in vitro. This clonotype was sampled from a human donor in good health. The DNA for the CDR3 is TGTGCCAGCAGTGACTACCGGGACAGCGGGGAGCTGTTTTTT. Protein sequence: CASSDYRDSGELFF.